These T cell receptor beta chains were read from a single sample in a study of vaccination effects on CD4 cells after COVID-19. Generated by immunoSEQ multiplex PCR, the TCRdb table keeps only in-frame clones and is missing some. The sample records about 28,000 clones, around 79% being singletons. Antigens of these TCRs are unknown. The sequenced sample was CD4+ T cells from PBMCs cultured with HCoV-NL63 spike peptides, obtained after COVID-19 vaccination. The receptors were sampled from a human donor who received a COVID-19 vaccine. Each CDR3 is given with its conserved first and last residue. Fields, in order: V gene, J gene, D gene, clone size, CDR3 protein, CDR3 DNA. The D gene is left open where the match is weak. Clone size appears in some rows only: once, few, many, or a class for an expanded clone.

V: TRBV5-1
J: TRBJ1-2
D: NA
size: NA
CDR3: CASRPWGDYGYTF
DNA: TGCGCCAGCAGACCTTGGGGGGACTATGGCTACACCTTC

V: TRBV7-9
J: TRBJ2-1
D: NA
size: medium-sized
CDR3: CASSLNSINEQFF
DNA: TGTGCCAGCAGCTTAAACAGCATCAATGAGCAGTTCTTC

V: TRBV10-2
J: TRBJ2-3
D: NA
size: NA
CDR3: CASSPRLADTQYF
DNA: TGCGCCAGCAGTCCAAGACTAGCAGATACGCAGTATTTT

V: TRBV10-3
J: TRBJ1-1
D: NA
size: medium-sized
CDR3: CAIRGGLGGTEAFF
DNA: TGTGCCATCAGGGGAGGACTTGGGGGCACTGAAGCTTTCTTT

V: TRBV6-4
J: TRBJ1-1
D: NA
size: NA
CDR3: CASSEQGNTEAFF
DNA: TGTGCCAGCAGTGAGCAGGGAAACACTGAAGCTTTCTTT

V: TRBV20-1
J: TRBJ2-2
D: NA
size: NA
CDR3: CSASGGVNTGELFF
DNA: TGCAGTGCTAGTGGTGGGGTTAACACCGGGGAGCTGTTTTTT

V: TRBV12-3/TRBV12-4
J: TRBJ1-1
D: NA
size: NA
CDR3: CASSSVGGEAFF
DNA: TGTGCCAGCAGTTCCGTAGGCGGTGAAGCTTTCTTT

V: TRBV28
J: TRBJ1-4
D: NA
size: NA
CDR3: CASSTPGRTEKLFF
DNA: TGTGCCAGCAGTACGCCGGGACGAACTGAAAAACTGTTTTTT

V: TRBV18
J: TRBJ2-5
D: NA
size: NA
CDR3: CASSPQDLSGETQYF
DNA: TGTGCCAGCTCACCACAAGACCTTTCCGGGGAGACCCAGTACTTC

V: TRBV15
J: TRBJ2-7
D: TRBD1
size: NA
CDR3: CATSRDRGSYEQYF
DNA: TGTGCCACCAGTCGGGACAGGGGCTCCTACGAGCAGTACTTC

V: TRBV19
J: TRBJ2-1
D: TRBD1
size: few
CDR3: CASTIGEYRGSYNEQFF
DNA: TGTGCCAGTACCATTGGAGAATACAGGGGTTCCTACAATGAGCAGTTCTTC

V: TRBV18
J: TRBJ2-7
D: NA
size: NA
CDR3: CASSEGPYEQYF
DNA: TGTGCCAGCTCAGAGGGACCCTACGAGCAGTACTTC

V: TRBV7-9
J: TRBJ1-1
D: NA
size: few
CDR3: CASRSGDEAFF
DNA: TGTGCCAGCAGATCCGGGGACGAAGCTTTCTTT

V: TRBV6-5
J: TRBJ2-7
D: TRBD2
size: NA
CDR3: CASRAGTHSSYEQYF
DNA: TGTGCCAGCAGAGCGGGGACTCATAGCTCCTACGAGCAGTACTTC

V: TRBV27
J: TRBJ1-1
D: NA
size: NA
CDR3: CASSLDLGGRLTEAFF
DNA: TGTGCCAGCAGTTTAGACTTGGGGGGCCGTTTAACTGAAGCTTTCTTT

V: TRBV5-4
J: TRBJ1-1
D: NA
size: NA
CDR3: CASSLAGQTEAFF
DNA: TGTGCCAGCAGCTTGGCCGGACAGACTGAAGCTTTCTTT

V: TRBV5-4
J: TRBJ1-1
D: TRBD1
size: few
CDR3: CASGQGINTEAFF
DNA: TGTGCCAGCGGACAGGGGATTAACACTGAAGCTTTCTTT

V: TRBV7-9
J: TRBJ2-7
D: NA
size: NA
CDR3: CASTSDPSYEQYF
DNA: TGTGCCAGCACCTCGGATCCTTCCTACGAGCAGTACTTC

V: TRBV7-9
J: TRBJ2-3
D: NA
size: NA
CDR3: CASSLSSDTQYF
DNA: TGTGCCAGCAGCCTTAGTTCAGATACGCAGTATTTT

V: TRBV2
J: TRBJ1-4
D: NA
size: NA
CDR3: CASRQGTTNEKLFF
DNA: TGTGCCAGCAGGCAGGGGACAACTAATGAAAAACTGTTTTTT

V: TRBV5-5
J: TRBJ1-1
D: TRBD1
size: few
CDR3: CASSFDRGREAFF
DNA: TGTGCCAGCAGCTTTGACAGGGGGCGTGAAGCTTTCTTT

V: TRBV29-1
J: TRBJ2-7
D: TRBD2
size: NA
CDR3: CSGSGDLDEQYF
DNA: TGCAGCGGTAGCGGGGACCTGGACGAGCAGTACTTC

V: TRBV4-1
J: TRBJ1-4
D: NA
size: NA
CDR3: CASSQDWTGREKLFF
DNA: TGCGCCAGCAGCCAAGATTGGACGGGGAGAGAAAAACTGTTTTTT

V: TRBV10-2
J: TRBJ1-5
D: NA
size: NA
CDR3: CASTHGGNQPQHF
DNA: TGCGCCAGCACCCACGGAGGGAATCAGCCCCAGCATTTT

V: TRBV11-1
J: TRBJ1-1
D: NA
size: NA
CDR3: CASSFDGWGTEAFF
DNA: TGTGCCAGCAGCTTTGACGGGTGGGGGACTGAAGCTTTCTTT

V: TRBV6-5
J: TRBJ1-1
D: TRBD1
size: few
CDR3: CASRRQGGDTEAFF
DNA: TGTGCCAGCAGAAGACAGGGGGGGGACACTGAAGCTTTCTTT